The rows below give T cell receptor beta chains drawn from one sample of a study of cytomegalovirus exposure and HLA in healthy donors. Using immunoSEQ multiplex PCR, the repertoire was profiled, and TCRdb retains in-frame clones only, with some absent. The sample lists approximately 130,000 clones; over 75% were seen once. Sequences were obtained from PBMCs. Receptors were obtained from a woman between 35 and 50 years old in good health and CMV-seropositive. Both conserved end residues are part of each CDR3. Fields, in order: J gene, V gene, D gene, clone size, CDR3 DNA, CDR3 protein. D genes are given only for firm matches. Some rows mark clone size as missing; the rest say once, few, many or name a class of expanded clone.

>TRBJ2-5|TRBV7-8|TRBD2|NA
TGTGCCAGCAGCTTAGGTGGGGGGGTCATTGAGAGGGAGACCCAGTACTTC
CASSLGGGVIERETQYF
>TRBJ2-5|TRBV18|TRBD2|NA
TGTGCCAGCTCACCCCCCGCAGGGAGGGTAGCGGAGACCCAGTACTTC
CASSPPAGRVAETQYF
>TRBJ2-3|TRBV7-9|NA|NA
TGTGCCAGCATCCCCGGGGTTTTATCAGATACGCAGTATTTT
CASIPGVLSDTQYF
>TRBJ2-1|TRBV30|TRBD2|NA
TGTGCCTGGACTAGCGGGGAGTTCTATGAGCAGTTCTTC
CAWTSGEFYEQFF
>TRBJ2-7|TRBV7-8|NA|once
TGTGCCAGCAGCTTAGCGCCAGGGGCCGGCTACGAGCAGTACTTC
CASSLAPGAGYEQYF
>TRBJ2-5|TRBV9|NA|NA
TGTGCCAGCAGCGTAGCTACAGACCAAGAGACCCAGTACTTC
CASSVATDQETQYF
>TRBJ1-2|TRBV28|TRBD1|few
TGTGCCAGCAAACGGGACAGCCTAAACTATGGCTACACCTTC
CASKRDSLNYGYTF
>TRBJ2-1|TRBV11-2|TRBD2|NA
TGTGCCAGCAGCTTGTATACTAGCGGGAGTAATGAGCAGTTCTTC
CASSLYTSGSNEQFF
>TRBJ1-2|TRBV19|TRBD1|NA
TGTGCCGGCCAAGACAGGGTTGGCGGCTACACCTTC
CAGQDRVGGYTF
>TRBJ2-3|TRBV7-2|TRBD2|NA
TGTGCCAGCAGCAATCTAGCGGGAGCGGGAACAGATACGCAGTATTTT
CASSNLAGAGTDTQYF
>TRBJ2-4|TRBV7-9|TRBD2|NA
TGTGCCAGCAGCTTAGCAGGGACTAGGTACACCCAAAACATTCAGTACTTC
CASSLAGTRYTQNIQYF
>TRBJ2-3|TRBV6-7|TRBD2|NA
TGTGCCAGCAGCCATAGGGGGGGACTAGCGGGAACAGATACGCAGTATTTT
CASSHRGGLAGTDTQYF
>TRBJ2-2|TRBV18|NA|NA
TGTGCCAGCTCACCACCCGGTGTGAACACCGGGGAGCTGTTTTTT
CASSPPGVNTGELFF
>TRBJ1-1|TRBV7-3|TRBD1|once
TGTGCCAGCAGCTTGACAGGGACCACTGAAGCTTTCTTT
CASSLTGTTEAFF
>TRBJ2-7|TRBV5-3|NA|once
TGTGCCAGAAGCAAGAACCTAGCTTACGAGCAGTACTTC
CARSKNLAYEQYF
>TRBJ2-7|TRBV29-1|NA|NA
TGCAGCGTTGGGCTGTCAGGGGACGAGCAGTACTTC
CSVGLSGDEQYF
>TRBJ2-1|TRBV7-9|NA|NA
TGTGCCAGCAGCTTAGTTGTGGCAGTCTACAATGAGCAGTTCTTC
CASSLVVAVYNEQFF
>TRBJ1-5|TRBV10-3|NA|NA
TGTGCCATCAGTGGGGCAGGCGATCAGCCCCAGCATTTT
CAISGAGDQPQHF
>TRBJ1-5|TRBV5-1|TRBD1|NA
TGCGCCAGCAGCCCGACAGGGGAGGATCAGCCCCAGCATTTT
CASSPTGEDQPQHF
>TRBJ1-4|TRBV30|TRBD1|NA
TGTGCCTGGAGTCACGGGACAGTGAATGAAAAACTGTTTTTT
CAWSHGTVNEKLFF
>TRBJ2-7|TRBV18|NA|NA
TGTGCCAGCTCACCGACTGACTACGAGCAGTACTTC
CASSPTDYEQYF
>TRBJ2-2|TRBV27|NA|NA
TGTGCCAGCAGTTTCTCCCAGGGTGAATTCGCCGGGGAGCTGTTTTTT
CASSFSQGEFAGELFF
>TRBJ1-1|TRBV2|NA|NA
TGTGCCAGCAGTGCACTGATGATGAACACTGAAGCTTTCTTT
CASSALMMNTEAFF
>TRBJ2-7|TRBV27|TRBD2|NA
TGTGCCAGCAGTTTAGGGACTAGCACTTACGAGCAGTACTTC
CASSLGTSTYEQYF
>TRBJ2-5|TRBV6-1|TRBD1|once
TGTGCCAGCAGTGACCGGGACAGGGGTGGGGAGACCCAGTACTTC
CASSDRDRGGETQYF
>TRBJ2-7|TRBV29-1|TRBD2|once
TGCAGCGTTGAGCTTCTAGCGGGCGGGGCGCAGTACTTC
CSVELLAGGAQYF
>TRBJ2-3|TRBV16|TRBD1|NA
TGTGCCAGCAGCCGGACAGGGGTGGCAGATACGCAGTATTTT
CASSRTGVADTQYF
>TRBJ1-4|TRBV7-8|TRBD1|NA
TGTGCCAGCAGCTTGGGGGGAGGACAGGGTAATGAAAAACTGTTTTTT
CASSLGGGQGNEKLFF
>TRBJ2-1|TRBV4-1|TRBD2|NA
TGCGCCAGCAGACCCCTAGCGGGAGCCACTAATGAGCAGTTCTTC
CASRPLAGATNEQFF
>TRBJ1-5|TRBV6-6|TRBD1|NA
TGTGCCAGCAGTTACGGGACAGGGGGCGATCAGCCCCAGCATTTT
CASSYGTGGDQPQHF
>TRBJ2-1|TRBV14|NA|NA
TGTGCCAGCAGCCAATCAGGCCTAAACCTTTACAATGAGCAGTTCTTC
CASSQSGLNLYNEQFF
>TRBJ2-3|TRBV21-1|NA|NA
TGTGCCAGCACCGGGACTAGTTTCTGCACAGATACGCAGTATTTT
CASTGTSFCTDTQYF
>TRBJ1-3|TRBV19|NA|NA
TGTGCCAGTAGTATATCCGTTGCGTCTGGAAACACCATATATTTT
CASSISVASGNTIYF
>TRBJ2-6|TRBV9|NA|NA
TGTGCCAGCAGCGTAGTAGGGGCAGGGGCCAACGTCCTGACTTTC
CASSVVGAGANVLTF
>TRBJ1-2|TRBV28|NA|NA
TGTGCCAGCAGTTTATTCAGGGGCGAGGTGTGGGGCTACACCTTC
CASSLFRGEVWGYTF
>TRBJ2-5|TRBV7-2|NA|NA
TGTGCCAGCAGCTCTCCCTCGGCTAGCTTAGAGACCCAGTACTTC
CASSSPSASLETQYF
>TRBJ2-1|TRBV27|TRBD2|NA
TGTGCCAGCCGCCAACCGGGACTAGCGGGAATACACCGAACTAACAATGAGCAGTTCTTC
CASRQPGLAGIHRTNNEQFF
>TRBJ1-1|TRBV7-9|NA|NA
TGTGTCAGCAGCGGGGACAAGGGCCGAACTGAAGCTTTCTTT
CVSSGDKGRTEAFF
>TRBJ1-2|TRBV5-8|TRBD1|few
TGTGCCAGCAGCTTTACAGGGGATGGCTACACCTTC
CASSFTGDGYTF
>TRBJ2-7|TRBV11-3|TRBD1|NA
TGTGCCAGCAGCCGGGACAGGGGGGGCGAGCAGTACTTC
CASSRDRGGEQYF
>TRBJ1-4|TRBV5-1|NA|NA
TGCGCCAGCAGCTTGCTAGGAAGGGGGTGGAATGAAAAACTGTTTTTT
CASSLLGRGWNEKLFF
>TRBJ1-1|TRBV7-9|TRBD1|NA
TGTGCCAGCAGCACCTGGGACAGGGGAAAGAACACTGAAGCTTTCTTT
CASSTWDRGKNTEAFF
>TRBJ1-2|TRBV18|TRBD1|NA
TGTGCCAGCTCACCAGACAGGGGTATAGGTTATGGCTACACCTTC
CASSPDRGIGYGYTF
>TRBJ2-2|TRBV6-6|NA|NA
TGTGCCAGCAGTTCAGCGTCCACGGGGGAGCTGTTTTTT
CASSSASTGELFF
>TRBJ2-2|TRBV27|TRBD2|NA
TGTGCCAGCAGTTCACCGGGACTATCGAACACCGGGGAGCTGTTTTTT
CASSSPGLSNTGELFF
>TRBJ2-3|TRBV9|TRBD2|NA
TGTGCCAGCAGCGTAGGTAGCGGGAGGGCCCTAATGGGGACAGATACGCAGTATTTT
CASSVGSGRALMGTDTQYF
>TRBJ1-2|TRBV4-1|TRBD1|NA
TGCGCCAGCAGCCAAGATGGACAGGGCCCCTATGGCTACACCTTC
CASSQDGQGPYGYTF
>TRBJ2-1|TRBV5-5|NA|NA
TGTGCCAGCAGCTTGGCTAGGGGTGAGCAGTTCTTC
CASSLARGEQFF
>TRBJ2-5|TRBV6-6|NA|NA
TGTGCCAGCAGTTATGGACCCCCGCCCGGCGGGGAGACCCAGTACTTC
CASSYGPPPGGETQYF
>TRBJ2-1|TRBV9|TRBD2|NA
TGTGCCAGCAGCGCCCGACTAGCGGGAGCTACCGAGCAGTTCTTC
CASSARLAGATEQFF
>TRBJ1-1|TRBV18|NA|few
TGTGCCAGCTCACCCACGGTGGTGGACACTGAAGCTTTCTTT
CASSPTVVDTEAFF
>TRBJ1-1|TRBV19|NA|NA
TGTGCCAGTAACCAGGGTCCGAACACTGAAGCTTTCTTT
CASNQGPNTEAFF
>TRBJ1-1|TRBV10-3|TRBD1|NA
TGTGCCATCAGGGGACAGACCACTGAAGCTTTCTTT
CAIRGQTTEAFF
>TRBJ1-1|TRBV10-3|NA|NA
TGTGCCATCAGCAACAGGGAGCCGAACACTGAAGCTTTCTTT
CAISNREPNTEAFF
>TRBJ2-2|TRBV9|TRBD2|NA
TGTGCCAGCAGCGTTGCAGCGGGGGGTCGCTACACCGGGGAGCTGTTTTTT
CASSVAAGGRYTGELFF